These T cell receptor beta chains were read from a single sample in a study of identical twins. Each CDR3 protein is one row after TCRdb ran MiXCR on the 5' RACE reads. The profile shows 640,000 or so distinct CDR3 sequences, around 6% of them singletons. The specimen sequenced was naive T cells sorted from blood. Source of these receptors: a man between 18 and 29 years old in good health. Each CDR3 is given with its conserved first and last residue. A D gene is named only where the DNA matches it firmly. Only some rows state a clone size, as once, few, many or a class for expanded clones.

TRBD2 | TRBJ2-4 | TRBV7-2 | many | TGTGCCAGCAGCCGGACTAGCGGGAGATCCGAAAACATTCAGTACTTC | CASSRTSGRSENIQYF
TRBD1 | TRBJ2-5 | TRBV9 | few | TGTGCCAGCAGCGCTTGGGGGACAGGGCGGGAAGAGACCCAGTACTTC | CASSAWGTGREETQYF
TRBD2 | TRBJ2-1 | TRBV29-1 | many | TGCAGCGCTGCTCCTAGCGGGAGGATCTTGGACAATGAGCAGTTCTTC | CSAAPSGRILDNEQFF
TRBD2 | TRBJ2-5 | TRBV3-1 | few | TGTGCCAGCAGCCTTCGCGGGACTAGCGGAAAAGAGACCCAGTACTTC | CASSLRGTSGKETQYF
- | TRBJ1-2 | TRBV20-1 | many | TGCAGTGCTAGAGACTCAGGGGTCTCTAACTATGGCTACACCTTC | CSARDSGVSNYGYTF
TRBD1 | TRBJ1-3 | TRBV6-5 | many | TGTGCCAGCAGTTACCGACAGGGAAGCAGTGGAAACACCATATATTTT | CASSYRQGSSGNTIYF
- | TRBJ1-5 | TRBV12-3/TRBV12-4 | few | TGTGCCAGCAGTCTAGGTAGTCCCCAGCCCCAGCATTTT | CASSLGSPQPQHF
- | TRBJ2-2 | TRBV2 | - | TGTGCCAGCAGTGAAGTGTCGGGACAACTCAACACCGGGGAGCTGTTTTTT | CASSEVSGQLNTGELFF
TRBD1 | TRBJ1-1 | TRBV4-1 | few | TGCGCCAGCAGCCAGACGCCGGGACAGGTGAACACTGAAGCTTTCTTT | CASSQTPGQVNTEAFF
- | TRBJ2-5 | TRBV20-1 | few | TGCAGTGCTAGAGCTTCGGCAGGGGCATACTCCTGGGAGACCCAGTACTTC | CSARASAGAYSWETQYF
TRBD2 | TRBJ2-1 | TRBV27 | few | TGTGCCAGCAGTTTAAGGGGAGCGGGAGGGGGCGATGAGCAGTTCTTC | CASSLRGAGGGDEQFF
- | TRBJ1-1 | TRBV20-1 | many | TGCAGTGCTAGGGACGGGAACACTGAAGCTTTCTTT | CSARDGNTEAFF
- | TRBJ2-7 | TRBV4-3 | many | TGCGCCAGCAGCCAAGATCGTGGCAGAGGTGAGCAGTACTTC | CASSQDRGRGEQYF
TRBD1 | TRBJ2-1 | TRBV18 | few | TGTGCCAGCAAGCGGACAGGGACCTACGATGAGCAGTTCTTC | CASKRTGTYDEQFF
- | TRBJ2-2 | TRBV5-6 | - | TGTGCCAGCGAGAAGCCCTCAAGGGTCCCCACCGGGGAGCTGTTTTTT | CASEKPSRVPTGELFF
- | TRBJ2-3 | TRBV2 | few | TGTGCCAGCGACCCGTGGGGCACAGATACGCAGTATTTT | CASDPWGTDTQYF
- | TRBJ2-7 | TRBV12-3/TRBV12-4 | - | TGTGCCAGCAGTGGACAGAGGCAATACGAGCAGTACTTC | CASSGQRQYEQYF
- | TRBJ2-1 | TRBV20-1 | many | TGCAGTGCCACGGGGGCGAACAATGAGCAGTTCTTC | CSATGANNEQFF
- | TRBJ1-5 | TRBV6-1 | many | TGTGCCAGCAGTACAAATAAAGGGGGTATCTCGCCCCAGCATTTT | CASSTNKGGISPQHF
TRBD2 | TRBJ2-1 | TRBV12-3/TRBV12-4 | many | TGTGCCAGCAGTCCGACCCTTTCTAGCGGGCCTGCGATGCAGCAGTTCTTC | CASSPTLSSGPAMQQFF
- | TRBJ1-5 | TRBV5-8 | many | TGTGCCAGCAGCGGGGAGAGGGGAGCAGGCAATCAGCCCCAGCATTTT | CASSGERGAGNQPQHF
- | TRBJ2-3 | TRBV7-8 | few | TGTGCCAGCAGCTTATCCCCAGTGCCGGATACGCAGTATTTT | CASSLSPVPDTQYF
- | TRBJ2-1 | TRBV11-1 | many | TGTGCCAGCAGCTTACTCTCCAGCGGGTCTTACAATGAGCAGTTCTTC | CASSLLSSGSYNEQFF
TRBD1 | TRBJ1-4 | TRBV6-6 | many | TGTGCCGGGAGGGACAGCCATCTGGGAGAACTGTTTTTT | CAGRDSHLGELFF
TRBD1 | TRBJ1-2 | TRBV6-1 | - | TGTGCCGTCCGGGACAGAACTAACTATGGCTACACCTTC | CAVRDRTNYGYTF
- | TRBJ2-1 | TRBV10-3 | many | TGTGCCATCAGTGACAGGGACTCTCAGTTCTTC | CAISDRDSQFF
TRBD1 | TRBJ2-5 | TRBV6-5 | many | TGTGCCAGCAGTTTCGGGGACAGGGACCAAGAGACCCAGTACTTC | CASSFGDRDQETQYF
TRBD1 | TRBJ2-2 | TRBV11-2 | - | TGTGCCAGCAGGGGACAGGGGAGCGCCGGGGAGCTGTTTTTT | CASRGQGSAGELFF
TRBD2 | TRBJ2-1 | TRBV12-3/TRBV12-4 | - | TGTGCCAGCAGACTATGGACTAGCGGGAGCAATGAGCAGTTCTTC | CASRLWTSGSNEQFF
- | TRBJ2-4 | TRBV6-2/TRBV6-3 | many | TGTGCCAGCAGTCGCTTGGGATCACAGTTAGCCAAAAACATTCAGTACTTC | CASSRLGSQLAKNIQYF
- | TRBJ2-3 | TRBV7-9 | many | TGTGCCAGCAGCTTAGGTCAAACGCAGTATTTT | CASSLGQTQYF
- | TRBJ1-1 | TRBV6-2/TRBV6-3 | many | TGTGCCAGCAGTAGAATTCAGGGATCGTCCGAATTTATGAACACTGAAGCTTTCTTT | CASSRIQGSSEFMNTEAFF
- | TRBJ2-1 | TRBV21-1 | few | TGTGCCAGCAGCCGCGGGAGGGAGCAGTTCTTC | CASSRGREQFF
TRBD1 | TRBJ2-2 | TRBV10-3 | many | TGTGCCATCAGTGAGCGTCCAGGGACAGATGGCACCGGGGAGCTGTTTTTT | CAISERPGTDGTGELFF
TRBD2 | TRBJ2-2 | TRBV9 | few | TGTGCCAGCAGCGTGCGACTAGCTGGGACCGGGGAGCTGTTTTTT | CASSVRLAGTGELFF
- | TRBJ2-1 | TRBV29-1 | - | TGCAGCGTTGAATTAAACGGACGAAGGATCTACAATGAGCAGTTCTTC | CSVELNGRRIYNEQFF
- | TRBJ2-1 | TRBV7-2 | many | TGTGCCAGCAGCTTTGTTGGGGCAATCAATGAGCAGTTCTTC | CASSFVGAINEQFF
- | TRBJ2-1 | TRBV11-2 | - | TGTGCCAGCAGCTTAGATTTTGCAGGGGGGAATGAGCAGTTCTTC | CASSLDFAGGNEQFF
TRBD1 | TRBJ1-1 | TRBV15 | many | TGTGCCACCAGCAGAGACAGGGGGTACACTGAAGCTTTCTTT | CATSRDRGYTEAFF
- | TRBJ1-2 | TRBV5-1 | many | TGCGCCAGCAGCCCCCCCAAGGGGGATGCGGGACACCAAAATGGCTACACCTTC | CASSPPKGDAGHQNGYTF
- | TRBJ1-5 | TRBV30 | few | TGTGCCTGGAGTCGGAGGAATAGCAATCAGCCCCAGCATTTT | CAWSRRNSNQPQHF
TRBD2 | TRBJ2-1 | TRBV20-1 | many | TGCAGTGCTAGAACTCTAGCGGGAGCGGGGAATGAGCAGTTCTTC | CSARTLAGAGNEQFF
- | TRBJ2-3 | TRBV27 | many | TGTGCCAGCAGCCTCGGACTCCTCACAGATACGCAGTATTTT | CASSLGLLTDTQYF
- | TRBJ2-1 | TRBV7-2 | few | TGTGCCAGCAGCTTCGATCCGGCGGAGACAGAGTTCTTC | CASSFDPAETEFF
TRBD1 | TRBJ2-1 | TRBV7-9 | - | TGTGCCAGCAGCTCGCCGCCGGGACAGGGCCTTTTTTTC | CASSSPPGQGLFF
TRBD1 | TRBJ2-1 | TRBV14 | many | TGTGCCAGCAGCCAAGAGGGACAGGGCCCCTACAATGAGCAGTTCTTC | CASSQEGQGPYNEQFF
- | TRBJ2-2 | TRBV2 | few | TGTGCCAGCACCTATGCGTCCGGGGAGCTGTTTTTT | CASTYASGELFF
- | TRBJ2-3 | TRBV15 | many | TGTGCCACCAGCAGAGCACTAATGAAAGATACGCAGTATTTT | CATSRALMKDTQYF
- | TRBJ1-5 | TRBV12-3/TRBV12-4 | few | TGTGCCAGCAGTTTAGCGGGGTCAGGGGAGCAGCCCCAGCATTTT | CASSLAGSGEQPQHF
TRBD2 | TRBJ2-1 | TRBV6-5 | - | TGTGCCAGCAGTTACGGGGTAGCGGGGTTCAATGAGCAGTTCTTC | CASSYGVAGFNEQFF
TRBD2 | TRBJ2-7 | TRBV14 | - | TGTGCCAGCAGCCGATTGACTAGCGGGAGATACGAGCAGTACTTC | CASSRLTSGRYEQYF
TRBD2 | TRBJ2-1 | TRBV27 | many | TGTGCCAGCCGCGTCCGAACTAGCGGGGGGGTCTCCTACAATGAGCAGTTCTTC | CASRVRTSGGVSYNEQFF
TRBD2 | TRBJ2-2 | TRBV29-1 | many | TGCAGCGCTTTAGGACTAGCGGGATACGGGGAGCTGTTTTTT | CSALGLAGYGELFF
TRBD2 | TRBJ2-1 | TRBV5-1 | many | TGCGCCAGCACGGCCTGGACTAGCGGGAGGAAAGAGCAGTTCTTC | CASTAWTSGRKEQFF
- | TRBJ2-7 | TRBV5-1 | many | TGCGCCAGCAGCTTGAGGGGGACGGACTCCTACGAGCAGTACTTC | CASSLRGTDSYEQYF